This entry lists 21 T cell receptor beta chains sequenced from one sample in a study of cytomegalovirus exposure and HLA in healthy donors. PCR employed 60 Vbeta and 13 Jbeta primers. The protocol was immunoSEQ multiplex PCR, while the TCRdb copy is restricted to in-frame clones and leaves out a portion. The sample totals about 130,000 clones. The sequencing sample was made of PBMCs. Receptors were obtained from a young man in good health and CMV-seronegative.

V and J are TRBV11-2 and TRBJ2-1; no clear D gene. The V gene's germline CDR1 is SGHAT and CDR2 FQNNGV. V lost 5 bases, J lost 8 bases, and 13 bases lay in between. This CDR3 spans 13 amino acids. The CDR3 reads CASSLSRSDEQFF. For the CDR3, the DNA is TGTGCCAGCAGCCTCTCTAGGAGCGATGAGCAGTTCTTC.

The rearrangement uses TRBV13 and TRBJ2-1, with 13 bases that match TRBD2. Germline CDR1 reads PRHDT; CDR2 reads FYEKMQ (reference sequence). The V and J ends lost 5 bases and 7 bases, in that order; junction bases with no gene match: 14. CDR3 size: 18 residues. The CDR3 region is CASSAGLAGAHSWNEQFF. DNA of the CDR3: TGTGCCAGCAGCGCCGGACTAGCGGGAGCCCATAGTTGGAATGAGCAGTTCTTC.

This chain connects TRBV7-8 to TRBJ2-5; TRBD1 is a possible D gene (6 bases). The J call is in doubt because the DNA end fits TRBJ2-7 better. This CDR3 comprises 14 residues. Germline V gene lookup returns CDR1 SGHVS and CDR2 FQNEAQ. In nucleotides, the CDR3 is TGTGCCAGCAGCTCCCGGACAGCTACCTACGAGCAGTACTTC. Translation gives CASSSRTATYEQYF.

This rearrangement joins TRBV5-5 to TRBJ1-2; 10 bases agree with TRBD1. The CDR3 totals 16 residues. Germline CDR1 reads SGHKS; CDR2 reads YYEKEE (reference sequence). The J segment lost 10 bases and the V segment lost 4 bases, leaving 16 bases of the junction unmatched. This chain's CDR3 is CASSPERDRGRWIYTF. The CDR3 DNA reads TGTGCCAGCAGCCCTGAACGGGACAGGGGTAGATGGATCTACACCTTC.

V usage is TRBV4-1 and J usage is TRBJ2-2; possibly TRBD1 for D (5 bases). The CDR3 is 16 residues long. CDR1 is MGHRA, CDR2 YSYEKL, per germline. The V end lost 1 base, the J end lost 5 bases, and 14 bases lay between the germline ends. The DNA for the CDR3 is TGCGCCAGCAGCCAAGTGGTGAGCAGGGCAACCGGGGAGCTGTTTTTT. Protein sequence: CASSQVVSRATGELFF.

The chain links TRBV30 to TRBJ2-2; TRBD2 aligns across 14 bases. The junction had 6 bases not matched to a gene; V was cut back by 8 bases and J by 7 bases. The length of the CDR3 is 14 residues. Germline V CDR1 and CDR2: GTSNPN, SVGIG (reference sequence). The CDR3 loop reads CAQGLAGGDGELFF. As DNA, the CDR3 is TGTGCCCAAGGACTAGCGGGGGGAGACGGGGAGCTGTTTTTT. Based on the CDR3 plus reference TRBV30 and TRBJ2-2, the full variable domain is SQTIHQWPATLVQPVGSPLSLECTVEGTSNPNLYWYRQAAGRGLQLLFYSVGIGQISSEVPQNLSASRPQDRQFILSSKKLLLSDSGFYLCAQGLAGGDGELFFGEGSRLTVL.

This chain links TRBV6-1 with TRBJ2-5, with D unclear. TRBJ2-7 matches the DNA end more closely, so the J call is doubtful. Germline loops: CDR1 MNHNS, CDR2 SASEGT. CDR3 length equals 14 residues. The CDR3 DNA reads TGTGCCAGCAGGGGCCTATTACCTACTTACGAGCAGTACTTC. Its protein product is CASRGLLPTYEQYF.

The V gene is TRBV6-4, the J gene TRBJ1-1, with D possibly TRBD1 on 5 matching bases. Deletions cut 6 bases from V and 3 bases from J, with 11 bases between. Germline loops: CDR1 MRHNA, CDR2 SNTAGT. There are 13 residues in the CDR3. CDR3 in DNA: TGTGCCAGCAGATCGGACACCTACACTGAAGCTTTCTTT. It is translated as CASRSDTYTEAFF.

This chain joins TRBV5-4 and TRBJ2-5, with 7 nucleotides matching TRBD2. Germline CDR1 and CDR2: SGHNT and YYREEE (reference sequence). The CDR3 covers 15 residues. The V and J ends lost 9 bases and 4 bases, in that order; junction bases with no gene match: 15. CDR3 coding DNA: TGTGCCAAGCACCCCCACGGGGGGAGAGGAGAGACCCAGTACTTC. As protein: CAKHPHGGRGETQYF.

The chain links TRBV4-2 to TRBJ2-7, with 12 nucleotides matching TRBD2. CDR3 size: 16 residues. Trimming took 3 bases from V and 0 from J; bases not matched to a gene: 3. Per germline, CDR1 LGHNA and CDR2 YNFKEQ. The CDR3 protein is CASSHRLAGDSYEQYF. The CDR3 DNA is TGTGCCAGCAGCCATCGACTAGCGGGGGACTCCTACGAGCAGTACTTC.

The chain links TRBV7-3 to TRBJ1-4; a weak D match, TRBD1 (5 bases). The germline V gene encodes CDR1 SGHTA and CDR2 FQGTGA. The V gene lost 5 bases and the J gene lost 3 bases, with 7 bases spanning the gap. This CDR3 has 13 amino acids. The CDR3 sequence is CASSQGANEKLFF. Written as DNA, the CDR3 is TGTGCCAGCAGCCAGGGCGCTAATGAAAAACTGTTTTTT.

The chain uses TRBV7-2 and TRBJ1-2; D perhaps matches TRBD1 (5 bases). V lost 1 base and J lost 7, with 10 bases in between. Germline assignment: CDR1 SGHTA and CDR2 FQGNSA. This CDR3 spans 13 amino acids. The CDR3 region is CASSLDQGSGYTF. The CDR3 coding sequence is TGTGCCAGCAGCTTAGATCAGGGAAGTGGCTACACCTTC.

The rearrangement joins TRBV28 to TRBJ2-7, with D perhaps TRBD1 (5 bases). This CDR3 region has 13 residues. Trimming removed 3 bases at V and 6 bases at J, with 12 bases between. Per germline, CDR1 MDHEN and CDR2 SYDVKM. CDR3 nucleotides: TGTGCCAGCAGTTTCACATCTCAGGGCGAGCAGTACTTC. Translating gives CASSFTSQGEQYF. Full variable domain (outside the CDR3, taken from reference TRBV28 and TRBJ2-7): DVKVTQSSRYLVKRTGEKVFLECVQDMDHENMFWYRQDPGLGLRLIYFSYDVKMKEKGDIPEGYSVSREKKERFSLILESASTNQTSMYLCASSFTSQGEQYFGPGTRLTVT.

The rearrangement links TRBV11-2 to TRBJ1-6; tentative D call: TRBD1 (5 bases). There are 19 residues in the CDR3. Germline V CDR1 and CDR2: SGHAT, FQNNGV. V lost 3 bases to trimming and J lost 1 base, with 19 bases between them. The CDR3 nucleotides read TGTGCCAGCAGCTTGGACACTTTGAAAACAGCTTCCTATAATTCACCCCTCCACTTT. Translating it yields CASSLDTLKTASYNSPLHF.

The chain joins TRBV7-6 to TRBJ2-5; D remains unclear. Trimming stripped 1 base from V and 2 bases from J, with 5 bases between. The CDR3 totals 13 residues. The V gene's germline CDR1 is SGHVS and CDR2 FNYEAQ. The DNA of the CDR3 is TGTGCCAGCAGCTTAGTTGTACAAGAGACCCAGTACTTC. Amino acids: CASSLVVQETQYF.

The CDR3 protein is CASSPSWASGTSSYEQYF. In DNA form, the CDR3 reads TGTGCCAGCAGCCCATCGTGGGCTAGCGGGACTAGCTCCTACGAGCAGTACTTC. The chain combines TRBV7-9 with TRBJ2-7, with 9 bases aligning to TRBD2. The junction had 14 bases not matched to a gene; V was cut back by 5 bases and J by 0 bases. The CDR3 is 18 amino acids. Germline V gives CDR1 SEHNR, CDR2 FQNEAQ (reference sequence).

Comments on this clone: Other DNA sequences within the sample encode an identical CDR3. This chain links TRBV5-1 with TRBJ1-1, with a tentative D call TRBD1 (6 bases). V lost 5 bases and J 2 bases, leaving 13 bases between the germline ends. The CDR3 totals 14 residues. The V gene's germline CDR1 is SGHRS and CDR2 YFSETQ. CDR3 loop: CASSLTGANTEAFF. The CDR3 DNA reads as TGCGCCAGCAGTTTGACAGGCGCCAACACTGAAGCTTTCTTT.

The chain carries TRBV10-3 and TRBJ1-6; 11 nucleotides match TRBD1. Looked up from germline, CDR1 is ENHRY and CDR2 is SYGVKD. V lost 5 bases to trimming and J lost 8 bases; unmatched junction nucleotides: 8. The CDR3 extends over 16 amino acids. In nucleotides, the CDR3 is TGTGCCATCAGTTTAGATGGGACAGGGGGAGATTCACCCCTCCACTTT. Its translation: CAISLDGTGGDSPLHF.

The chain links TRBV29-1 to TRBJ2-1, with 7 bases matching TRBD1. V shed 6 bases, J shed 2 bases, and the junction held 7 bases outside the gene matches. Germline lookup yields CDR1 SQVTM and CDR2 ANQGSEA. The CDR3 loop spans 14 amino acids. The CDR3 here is CSVQQGITYNEQFF. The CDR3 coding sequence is TGCAGCGTCCAACAGGGGATAACCTACAATGAGCAGTTCTTC.

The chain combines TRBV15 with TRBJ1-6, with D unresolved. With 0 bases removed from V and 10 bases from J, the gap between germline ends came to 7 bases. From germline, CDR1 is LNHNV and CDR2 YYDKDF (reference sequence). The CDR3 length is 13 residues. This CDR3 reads CATSRDSRSPLHF. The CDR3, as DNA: TGTGCCACCAGCAGAGATAGTCGGTCACCCCTCCACTTT.

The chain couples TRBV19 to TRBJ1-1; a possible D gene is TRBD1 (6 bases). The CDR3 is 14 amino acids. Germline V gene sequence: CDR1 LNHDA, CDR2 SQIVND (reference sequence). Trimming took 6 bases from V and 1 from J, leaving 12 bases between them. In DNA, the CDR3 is TGTGCCAGTAGCGACCCGGGACAGAACACTGAAGCTTTCTTT. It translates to CASSDPGQNTEAFF.